These T cell receptor beta chains were read from a single sample in a study of human T cells and chemical hapten exposure. TCRdb called the RACE reads again in MiXCR, with one record for every CDR3 protein. The data show over 55,000 distinct CDR3 sequences, with more than 8% seen just once and approximately 9.9% held by the top ten. The sample in question was whole blood, obtained in connection with sensitization to the hapten diphenylcyclopropenone (DPC). The receptors here all came from a man aged 35-49 years with alopecia areata. Some clones in this sample may be carry-over from other donors' samples. Both conserved end residues are part of each CDR3. A D gene is named only where the DNA matches it firmly. Rows may omit the clone size; those that give it use once, few, many or a size class.

d_gene,v_gene,j_gene,abundance,CDR3aa,CDR3nt
NA,TRBV4-2,TRBJ2-3,NA,CASSQDLSGTASTDTQYF,TGTGCCAGCAGCCAAGATCTATCCGGGACGGCAAGCACAGATACGCAGTATTTT
TRBD1,TRBV11-3,TRBJ2-2,many,CASSEGQTNTGELFF,TGTGCCAGCAGCGAGGGACAGACGAACACCGGGGAGCTGTTTTTT
TRBD1,TRBV28,TRBJ1-1,few,CASSLGDSLTEAFF,TGTGCCAGCAGTTTAGGGGACAGCCTCACTGAAGCTTTCTTT
NA,TRBV20-1,TRBJ1-5,NA,CSARDQGGGHQPQHF,TGCAGTGCTAGAGATCAGGGAGGGGGACATCAGCCCCAGCATTTT
NA,TRBV7-2,TRBJ2-2,NA,CASSFNTGELFF,TGTGCCAGCAGCTTTAACACCGGGGAGCTGTTTTTT
NA,TRBV7-9,TRBJ2-1,many,CASSFRTGGDEQFF,TGTGCCAGCAGCTTCCGGACTGGAGGGGATGAGCAGTTCTTC
TRBD2,TRBV29-1,TRBJ2-1,many,CSVLQGATSGSYNEQFF,TGCAGCGTTCTTCAGGGAGCGACTAGCGGGAGCTACAATGAGCAGTTCTTC
TRBD1,TRBV3-1,TRBJ2-1,few,CASSLTGSYNEQFF,TGTGCCAGCAGCCTGACAGGGTCCTACAATGAGCAGTTCTTC
NA,TRBV2,TRBJ2-1,many,CASSGDINNEQFF,TGTGCCAGCAGTGGGGATATAAACAATGAGCAGTTCTTC
NA,TRBV12-3/TRBV12-4,TRBJ2-1,NA,CASRRTGTSLNNEQFF,TGTGCCAGCAGACGTACCGGGACTTCATTAAACAATGAGCAGTTCTTC
NA,TRBV11-1,TRBJ2-7,few,CASSLDATYEQYF,TGTGCCAGCAGCTTAGATGCGACCTACGAGCAGTACTTC
NA,TRBV28,TRBJ1-2,NA,CASSILNYGYTF,TGTGCCAGCAGTATATTGAACTATGGCTACACCTTC
TRBD2,TRBV6-6,TRBJ2-1,few,CASSNLAGGGIIHNEQFF,TGTGCCAGCAGTAATCTAGCGGGAGGGGGGATTATCCACAATGAGCAGTTCTTC
TRBD2,TRBV11-2,TRBJ2-3,many,CASSLVHPSGRIPDTQYF,TGTGCCAGCAGCTTAGTTCATCCTAGCGGGAGGATACCAGATACGCAGTATTTT
NA,TRBV12-3/TRBV12-4,TRBJ2-7,NA,CASSFGGHEQYF,TGTGCCAGCAGTTTCGGAGGGCACGAGCAGTACTTC